The rows below give T cell receptor beta chains drawn from one sample of a study of CD8+CD57+ T cells in acquired aplastic anemia. From the reads, TCRdb called clonotypes with MiXCR, one entry per CDR3 protein. The sample holds about 420,000 distinct CDR3 sequences, around 72% seen once. The sample taken for sequencing was sorted CD4+, CD8+, or CD8+CD57+ T cells (not recorded which) from PBMCs. The receptors originated from a human donor in good health, serving as a control. CDR3s include the opening cysteine and the closing phenylalanine or tryptophan. A D gene is named only where the DNA matches it firmly. Part of the rows lack a size; the others show once, few, many or a class for expanded clones.

>TRBD1|-|TRBJ1-2|TRBV12-3/TRBV12-4
CASSDGAGGSRYGYTF
TGTGCCAGCAGTGACGGAGCAGGGGGCAGCCGGTATGGCTACACCTTC
>-|-|TRBJ2-2|TRBV30
CAWSLENTGELFF
TGTGCCTGGTCGCTTGAGAACACCGGGGAGCTGTTTTTT
>-|few|TRBJ1-6|TRBV20-1
CSARGPDRNSPLHF
TGCAGTGCTAGGGGACCAGACCGTAATTCACCCCTCCACTTT
>-|few|TRBJ2-1|TRBV12-3/TRBV12-4
CASSQDSSYNEQFF
TGTGCCAGCAGCCAGGACAGCTCCTACAATGAGCAGTTCTTC
>-|many|TRBJ2-2|TRBV4-2
CASSQEGSYTGELFF
TGTGCCAGCAGCCAAGAAGGGTCCTACACCGGGGAGCTGTTTTTT
>-|many|TRBJ2-5|TRBV10-2
CASRLEGLETQYF
TGCGCCAGCAGGTTGGAGGGTTTGGAGACCCAGTACTTC
>-|-|TRBJ1-2|TRBV7-2
CASSPSEELYGYTF
TGTGCCAGCAGCCCCTCCGAGGAGCTCTATGGCTACACCTTC
>TRBD2|many|TRBJ2-5|TRBV19
CASSIGVLAGGDQETQYF
TGTGCCAGTAGTATAGGGGTACTAGCGGGGGGAGATCAAGAGACCCAGTACTTC
>TRBD1|many|TRBJ1-1|TRBV5-1
CASSVAGTGGAAFF
TGCGCCAGCAGCGTGGCCGGGACAGGGGGAGCCGCTTTCTTT
>-|many|TRBJ2-5|TRBV5-4
CASSLMDRQETQYF
TGTGCCAGCAGCTTGATGGATCGGCAAGAGACCCAGTACTTC
>TRBD1|-|TRBJ2-3|TRBV25-1
CASSGTGITDTQYF
TGTGCCAGTTCCGGGACAGGTATCACAGATACGCAGTATTTT
>-|-|TRBJ1-5|TRBV24-1
CATTRSPDQPQHF
TGTGCCACCACTAGGTCCCCAGATCAGCCCCAGCATTTT
>-|-|TRBJ2-7|TRBV9
CASTEGASGRSEQYF
TGTGCCAGCACCGAGGGGGCTAGCGGCCGATCCGAGCAGTACTTC
>-|many|TRBJ2-3|TRBV18
CASCDSETDTQYF
TGTGCCAGCTGTGATAGCGAGACAGATACGCAGTATTTT
>-|once|TRBJ1-2|TRBV29-1
CSVFDRHGYTF
TGCAGCGTCTTTGACAGACATGGCTACACCTTC
>-|-|TRBJ1-5|TRBV20-1
CSAPLAGGPTQHF
TGCAGTGCCCCCTTGGCGGGGGGGCCCACCCAGCATTTT
>-|-|TRBJ1-5|TRBV12-3/TRBV12-4
CASSFQGNSNQPQHF
TGTGCCAGCAGTTTCCAGGGAAATAGCAATCAGCCCCAGCATTTT
>TRBD1|-|TRBJ2-5|TRBV10-3
CAISSGQGPQTQYF
TGTGCCATCAGTAGCGGACAGGGGCCGCAGACCCAGTACTTC
>-|-|TRBJ1-1|TRBV7-8
CASSFRLAGDDEQF
TGTGCCAGCAGCTTCCGACTAGCGGGGGATGACGAGCAGTTT
>-|-|TRBJ2-5|TRBV20-1
CSARRQEGETQYF
TGCAGTGCTAGACGGCAGGAGGGAGAGACCCAGTACTTC
>TRBD1|many|TRBJ2-2|TRBV7-3
CASSRGTGNTGELFF
TGTGCCAGCAGTCGAGGGACAGGGAACACCGGGGAGCTGTTTTTT
>-|many|TRBJ1-1|TRBV12-5
CASQRTQNTEAFF
TGTGCTAGTCAACGGACGCAGAACACTGAAGCTTTCTTT
>-|-|TRBJ1-6|TRBV19
CASSITSNSPLHF
TGTGCCAGTAGTATAACGTCGAATTCACCCCTCCACTTT
>-|many|TRBJ2-3|TRBV7-3
CASSLSGQTADTQYF
TGTGCCAGCAGCTTATCGGGCCAAACGGCAGATACGCAGTATTTT
>-|-|TRBJ2-1|TRBV10-2
CASSSGLGIYNEQFF
TGCGCCAGCAGTTCAGGGTTGGGGATTTACAATGAGCAGTTCTTC
>-|-|TRBJ2-3|TRBV2
CASRLELTADTQYF
TGTGCCAGCAGACTTGAACTGACCGCAGATACGCAGTATTTT
>-|-|TRBJ1-6|TRBV7-6
CASSWRKLFFRF
TGTGCCAGCAGCTGGAGAAAACTGTTTTTTCGCTTT
>-|-|TRBJ1-5|TRBV2
CASSRQDGITGELF
TGTGCCAGCAGCCGGCAGGATGGGATCACCGGCGAGCTTTTT
>-|-|TRBJ1-1|TRBV7-2
CASSSIRGVAFF
TGTGCCAGCAGCTCCATACGCGGGGTAGCTTTCTTT
>-|-|TRBJ2-1|TRBV5-4
CASSLKANTHNNEQFF
TGTGCCAGCAGCTTAAAGGCTAACACACACAACAATGAGCAGTTCTTC
>-|-|TRBJ1-2|TRBV5-5
CASGMEGDGYTF
TGTGCCAGCGGCATGGAGGGAGATGGCTACACCTTC
>TRBD2|-|TRBJ2-7|TRBV20-1
CSAPNPLSGDYEQYF
TGCAGTGCCCCAAACCCCCTTAGCGGGGACTACGAGCAGTACTTC
>TRBD1|-|TRBJ1-2|TRBV25-1
CASGDPGQGAISSRYTF
TGTGCCAGCGGTGACCCGGGACAGGGGGCTATCTCTTCCCGCTACACCTTC
>-|many|TRBJ2-3|TRBV12-3/TRBV12-4
CASSPRSTPEAQYF
TGTGCCAGCAGTCCCCGCTCTACCCCTGAGGCGCAGTATTTT
>TRBD2|once|TRBJ2-7|TRBV2
CASSVFRSGDYTYF
TGTGCCAGCAGCGTATTCCGCAGCGGGGACTACACCTACTTC
>-|-|TRBJ1-4|TRBV7-3
CASSTGVPNDKLFF
TGTGCCAGCAGCACGGGGGTACCTAATGATAAACTGTTTTTT
>-|many|TRBJ2-7|TRBV7-2
CASSLVLGIYEQYF
TGTGCCAGCAGCTTAGTCTTGGGGATCTACGAGCAGTACTTC
>TRBD2|-|TRBJ2-7|TRBV7-3
CASSLAGGRGHDF
TGCGCCAGCAGCTTAGCGGGGGGGCGCGGGCATGACTTC
>-|-|TRBJ2-2|TRBV5-4
CASSLEGENTGELFF
TGTGCCAGCAGCTTAGAGGGGGAGAACACCGGGGAGCTGTTTTTT
>TRBD1|few|TRBJ1-2|TRBV29-1
CSVWTGGNYGYTF
TGCAGCGTTTGGACAGGGGGGAACTATGGCTACACCTTC
>-|-|TRBJ1-3|TRBV2
CASSLTRASNYSIYF
TGTGCTAGCAGTCTAACCAGGGCCTCTAACTACAGCATCTACTTC
>TRBD1|many|TRBJ2-7|TRBV10-3
CAIGDRATQREQYF
TGTGCCATCGGGGACAGGGCGACTCAGCGAGAGCAGTACTTC
>-|many|TRBJ2-3|TRBV5-4
CASSQEDTQYF
TGTGCCAGCAGCCAAGAGGATACGCAGTATTTT
>-|many|TRBJ1-5|TRBV12-3/TRBV12-4
CASRSRQDSNQPQHF
TGTGCCAGCAGGAGTAGACAGGATAGCAATCAGCCCCAGCATTTT
>-|many|TRBJ2-1|TRBV4-1
CASSQENAGEQFF
TGCGCCAGCAGCCAAGAGAACGCGGGTGAGCAGTTCTTC